This TCR beta chain was found in a study of blood T cells in healthy people across ages. Trimming removed 4 bases from V and 4 bases from J, with 9 bases in between. Germline CDR1 reads SGHKS; CDR2 reads YYEKEE (reference sequence). This CDR3 comprises 12 residues. This clonotype has a handful of counts. The antigen remains undetermined. Whole-study findings and limits: While age rose, TCR beta diversity per million T cells dropped in a roughly linear way. Naive CD4+ cell counts and diversity both ran higher in long-lived than in aged donors.

A second about 6 to 12 cycle PCR used barcoded and J-beta primers. A single record per CDR3 protein comes from TCRdb applying MiXCR to the 5' RACE reads. This table holds around 1,800,000 distinct CDR3 sequences, roughly two fifths found once. This TCR was sampled from a human donor in good health. The sample consisted of blood. V is TRBV5-5 and J is TRBJ2-7; D perhaps matches TRBD1 (5 bases). The chain's CDR3 is CASSASGYEQYF. In DNA form, the CDR3 reads TGTGCCAGCAGCGCATCAGGGTACGAGCAGTACTTC.